This T cell receptor (beta chain) was recorded in a study of cytomegalovirus exposure and HLA in healthy donors (dated by TCRdb to the late 2010s). Study-wide context: The 666 repertoires of the first cohort and the 95 to 150 validation repertoires were produced on the same platform, according to a later analysis. The study combined high-throughput TCR immunosequencing, statistical association of individual TCRs with disease status, and machine learning to predict cytomegalovirus infection status. A separate validation cohort of 100 to 150 different subjects was used in addition to the roughly 670-subject first cohort. The aim of the study was to test whether cataloging public T cell receptors could identify signatures of past pathogen exposure.

The CDR3 goes from the cysteine to the phenylalanine over 14 residues. CDR3 DNA only is kept here, 42 bases in frame from base 1. V was cut back by 3 bases and J by 8 bases, leaving a gap of 14 bases between them. CDR1 and CDR2, per the germline V gene (reference sequence), are SGHNT and YYREEE. This clone was seen a few times. The clone's antigen remains unknown. The input lacks base qualities; no much larger clone sits a single base away. The donors were included in the validation cohort of over a hundred subjects, a group kept apart from the roughly 670-subject first cohort. The library was built by means of the immunoSEQ multiplex PCR assay. Regarding the original processing steps: A statistical classification framework was developed to diagnose cytomegalovirus status using the catalog of TCR beta chain sequences. In its TCRdb copy, this immuneACCESS table keeps in-frame sequences only and misses some clones. Where compared with another copy, unresolved V genes explain less than half of these, and the others have no known cause. D and trimming come from the DNA, and the V and J calls and clone size come from that table. Across this sample there are approximately 180,000 clones, with 87% seen only once. The ten biggest clones cover roughly 1.5% of the sample.

Results the study describes overall, beyond this receptor: The authors suggested that the approach could potentially be generalized to other disease states and immunological phenotypes. The study listed 150 to 200 TCR beta chains as associated with cytomegalovirus. Most TCR sequences were seen in very few donors, while some public TCRs were found in many individuals. A later analysis had no HLA typing for the validation cohort, so co-occurrence there was scored across all 130 or so repertoires. A few of the identified cytomegalovirus-associated TCR beta chains were confirmed in vitro to be specific for cytomegalovirus antigens. Subsequent analysis determined that TCRs grouped into clusters in the first cohort also showed a tendency toward co-occurrence across the roughly 110 validation repertoires, and about 93% of cluster scores exceeded 0. In both the original and validation cohorts, the classifier was reported to diagnose cytomegalovirus status with high specificity and sensitivity.

Sequencing was carried out using PBMCs. The chain is assembled from TRBV5-4 and TRBJ1-4; the D region possibly corresponds to TRBD1 (5 bases align). The receptor's source is a woman in her 30s in good health and CMV-seronegative. This receptor has the CDR3 CASSWGGDGEKLFF. At the DNA level, the sequence is TGTGCCAGCAGCTGGGGAGGGGATGGAGAAAAACTGTTTTTT.